This passage covers 11 T cell receptor beta chains from one sample sequenced in a study of cytomegalovirus exposure and HLA in healthy donors (dated by TCRdb to between 2016 and 2019). Receptor libraries were prepared by the immunoSEQ multiplex PCR assay. For the multiplex PCR, a mixture combining 60 forward primers for TCR Vbeta segments and 13 reverse primers for TCR Jbeta segments was used. As stored in TCRdb, this immuneACCESS dataset retains in-frame rearrangements with V and J assigned. A fraction of the clones does not appear; measured against another copy, unresolved V genes explain less than half of the discrepancy, and the remainder lacks a known reason. The sample records under 200,000 clones, under 90% of which are singletons. The leading ten clones occupy less than 2% of the sample. Sequenced: PBMCs. The receptors were gathered from a young man in good health and CMV-seronegative.

The chain joins TRBV6-1 to TRBJ1-5, with 10 positions matching TRBD1. The CDR3 covers 14 residues. Germline CDR1 reads MNHNS; CDR2 reads SASEGT. Trimming removed 9 bases from V and 2 bases from J; junction bases left unmatched: 4. In DNA, the CDR3 is TGTGCCAGTGGACAGGGGGATCGCAATCAGCCCCAGCATTTT. Translated: CASGQGDRNQPQHF.

This clone was observed a few times. The sample holds other DNA sequences that translate to the same CDR3. V is TRBV5-1 and J is TRBJ2-5, with TRBD1 matching 12 bases. The CDR3 runs 16 residues. V shed 4 bases and J 0 bases; nucleotides not matched to a gene: 4. CDR1 and CDR2 from the germline V gene are SGHRS and YFSETQ. In DNA, the CDR3 is TGCGCCAGCAGCGCCGGGACAGGGGGCTACCAAGAGACCCAGTACTTC. Its translation: CASSAGTGGYQETQYF.

CDR3 region: CASSSRPGYEQYF. The CDR3 DNA follows: TGTGCCAGCAGCTCGCGCCCGGGGTACGAGCAGTACTTC. The chain carries TRBV7-3 and TRBJ2-7; D possibly corresponds to TRBD2 (5 bases). The ends were cut back, 4 bases at V and 4 bases at J, with 11 bases in the middle. The CDR3 totals 13 residues. In germline, CDR1 is SGHTA, CDR2 FQGTGA.

V usage is TRBV5-6 and J usage is TRBJ1-4; a possible D gene is TRBD1 (5 bases). The CDR3 has 15 residues. The germline CDR1 and CDR2 sequences are SGHDT and YYEEEE. Trimming stripped 0 bases from V and 7 bases from J, with 13 bases between. The CDR3 loop reads CASSLGIGAGEKLFF. The CDR3 DNA sequence: TGTGCCAGCAGCTTGGGGATAGGGGCAGGTGAAAAACTGTTTTTT.

The chain links TRBV28 to TRBJ2-1; TRBD2 might be the D (5 bases). From germline, CDR1 is MDHEN and CDR2 SYDVKM. The germline V and J ends were trimmed by 3 bases and 3 bases, with 6 bases remaining between them. The CDR3 length is 13 residues. The CDR3 spells CASSFAGYNEQFF. DNA of the CDR3: TGTGCCAGCAGTTTTGCGGGCTACAATGAGCAGTTCTTC. Full variable domain (remainder filled in from reference TRBV28 and TRBJ2-1): DVKVTQSSRYLVKRTGEKVFLECVQDMDHENMFWYRQDPGLGLRLIYFSYDVKMKEKGDIPEGYSVSREKKERFSLILESASTNQTSMYLCASSFAGYNEQFFGPGTRLTVL.

The chain is built from TRBV5-4 and TRBJ2-3, with 8 bases that match TRBD2. Trimming cost V 4 bases and J 5 bases; bases outside gene matches: 9. From germline, CDR1 is SGHNT and CDR2 YYREEE (reference sequence). CDR3 length: 15 residues. This CDR3 is CASSPRGGLLDTQYF. CDR3 nucleotide sequence: TGTGCCAGCAGCCCCCGGGGGGGCTTGTTAGATACGCAGTATTTT.

The chain couples TRBV14 to TRBJ2-4; D perhaps matches TRBD1 (6 bases). Germline V gene lookup returns CDR1 SGHDN and CDR2 FVKESK. Deletions cut 5 bases from V and 9 bases from J, with 17 bases between. CDR3 length: 14 residues. The chain's CDR3 is CASSEISQGIIQYF. The CDR3 nucleotides read TGTGCCAGCAGCGAGATCTCCCAGGGGATCATTCAGTACTTC.

This sequence joins TRBV7-2 and TRBJ2-5, with TRBD2 matching 12 bases. Germline V CDR1 and CDR2: SGHTA, FQGNSA. The V gene end was trimmed by 5 bases and the J gene end by 5 bases; junction bases not matched to a gene: 9. This CDR3 has 16 amino acids. The CDR3 here is CASSTTTSGRGETQYF. The CDR3 DNA reads TGTGCCAGCAGCACGACGACTAGCGGGAGAGGGGAGACCCAGTACTTC.

This clone was detected a few times. The gene calls are TRBV7-9 and TRBJ2-1, with D tentatively TRBD2 (5 bases). Trimming left V 6 bases short and J 8 bases short, with 14 bases between. There are 13 residues in the CDR3. CDR1 is SEHNR, CDR2 FQNEAQ, per germline (reference sequence). The CDR3 nucleotides read TGTGCCAGCAGACCGAGGGTACAATATGAGCAGTTCTTC. Its protein product is CASRPRVQYEQFF.

The gene calls are TRBV27 and TRBJ2-1, with a tentative D call TRBD1 (5 bases). V was clipped by 0 bases and J by 3 bases, with 9 bases between them. Per the germline V gene, CDR1 is MNHEY and CDR2 is SMNVEV (reference sequence). The CDR3 has 15 residues. CDR3 nucleotides: TGTGCCAGCAGTTTATCGAAGGGGTTCTACAATGAGCAGTTCTTC. Residues: CASSLSKGFYNEQFF.

J is TRBJ1-5 and V is TRBV27; tentatively, D is TRBD1 (6 bases). The CDR3 is 15 residues long. V dropped 1 base and J dropped 3 bases, with 10 bases sitting between them. Germline assignment: CDR1 MNHEY and CDR2 SMNVEV (reference sequence). The CDR3 is CASSLWAGANQPQHF. For the CDR3, the DNA is TGTGCCAGCAGTTTATGGGCAGGGGCCAATCAGCCCCAGCATTTT.